One and the same sample provided the 18 T cell receptor beta chains below, sequenced in a study of T cells expressing NK-cell markers. TCRdb re-called the 5' RACE reads and catalogs CDR3 proteins one per entry, DNA excluded. The repertoire shows 500,000 or so distinct CDR3 sequences; the top ten hold roughly 3.5%. The sample consisted of blood T cells: a sorted CD56 or NKG2C T cell subset, CD4+ or CD8+ T cells, or bulk PBMC T cells (not recorded which). The receptors were gathered from a man younger than 35 in good health.

V gene TRBV9 combines with J gene TRBJ1-4. Germline V gene sequence: CDR1 SGDLS, CDR2 YYNGEE. The CDR3 has 13 amino acids. The CDR3 spells CASSVGRSEKLFF.

This sequence joins TRBV20-1 and TRBJ2-5; lacking DNA, the TRBD2 call made by TCRdb goes unchecked. Germline CDR1 reads DFQATT; CDR2 reads SNEGSKA (reference sequence). This CDR3 has 17 amino acids. Here the CDR3 reads CSARPLPLAEREETQYF.

The genes are TRBV29-1 and TRBJ1-1. Germline CDR1 SQVTM, CDR2 ANQGSEA. There are 12 residues in the CDR3. The CDR3 loop reads CSVEVGRIEAFF. The complete variable domain, with remaining parts taken from reference TRBV29-1 and TRBJ1-1, reads SAVISQKPSRDICQRGTSLTIQCQVDSQVTMMFWYRQQPGQSLTLIATANQGSEATYESGFVIDKFPISRPNLTFSTLTVSNMSPEDSSIYLCSVEVGRIEAFFGQGTRLTVV.

The chain links TRBV2 to TRBJ2-1; TCRdb reports TRBD1, a call that lacks DNA to check it against. In germline, CDR1 is SNHLY, CDR2 FYNNEI. There are 15 residues in the CDR3. CDR3 loop: CASGAWSISYNEQFF. The entire variable domain, with the rest obtained from reference TRBV2 and TRBJ2-1, is as follows: EPEVTQTPSHQVTQMGQEVILRCVPISNHLYFYWYRQILGQKVEFLVSFYNNEISEKSEIFDDQFSVERPDGSNFTLKIRSTKLEDSAMYFCASGAWSISYNEQFFGPGTRLTVL.

This sequence joins TRBV11-2 and TRBJ1-6; the TRBD1 assignment by TCRdb is unverifiable without DNA. The length of the CDR3 is 15 residues. Germline V gene data show CDR1 as SGHAT and CDR2 as FQNNGV. CDR3 sequence: CASRGGTGANSPLHF.

The chain joins TRBV4-1 to TRBJ2-3; the TCRdb call, TRBD2, lacks DNA for checking. Germline-derived CDR1 and CDR2 are MGHRA and YSYEKL. The CDR3 totals 17 residues. The CDR3 is CASSQESAGGSTDTQYF.

This chain connects TRBV12-3 or TRBV12-4 to TRBJ2-7; TCRdb lists TRBD2, though no DNA is available to test this call. The CDR3 extends over 13 amino acids. CDR3 loop: CASSLREADEQYF.

The V call is TRBV29-1, the J call TRBJ2-1; the D gene TCRdb calls, TRBD1, cannot be checked with no DNA. Germline V gene lookup returns CDR1 SQVTM and CDR2 ANQGSEA. There are 14 residues in the CDR3. This CDR3 reads CSVEQGSSYNEQFF.

The chain couples TRBV24-1 to TRBJ2-2; TCRdb calls TRBD2, which cannot be checked without DNA. The V gene's germline CDR1 is KGHDR and CDR2 SFDVKD. The CDR3 is made up of 16 amino acids. Here the CDR3 reads CATSDRGTRPTGELFF.

J is TRBJ2-4 and V is TRBV5-1; with no DNA, the TCRdb D assignment of TRBD1 cannot be verified. Per the germline V gene, CDR1 is SGHRS and CDR2 is YFSETQ. This CDR3 is built from 18 residues. The chain's CDR3 is CASSLRSPGHTAKNIQYF.

The J gene is TRBJ1-4, the V gene TRBV6-1; TCRdb's D call, TRBD1, is unchecked because there is no DNA. CDR1 is MNHNS, CDR2 SASEGT, per germline. The CDR3 loop spans 14 amino acids. The CDR3 loop is CASGDDSINEKLFF.

This chain joins TRBV9 and TRBJ2-7; without DNA, the TCRdb call of TRBD1 cannot be checked. There are 15 residues in the CDR3. Germline V lookup: CDR1 SGDLS, CDR2 YYNGEE. The CDR3 here is CASSTGAGSPYEQYF. The complete variable domain, with remaining parts taken from reference TRBV9 and TRBJ2-7, reads DSGVTQTPKHLITATGQRVTLRCSPRSGDLSVYWYQQSLDQGLQFLIQYYNGEERAKGNILERFSAQQFPDLHSELNLSSLELGDSALYFCASSTGAGSPYEQYFGPGTRLTVT.

V gene TRBV4-1 combines with J gene TRBJ2-1; TCRdb's D call of TRBD1 is untestable without DNA. The length of the CDR3 is 16 residues. Germline loops: CDR1 MGHRA, CDR2 YSYEKL. Here the CDR3 reads CASSQPGTEGYNEQFF.

This chain uses TRBV24-1 with TRBJ2-1; TCRdb's D call, TRBD1, is unchecked because there is no DNA. Germline V CDR1 and CDR2: KGHDR, SFDVKD. This CDR3 is built from 17 residues. The CDR3 spells CATSDSGRGQAYNEQFF.

This sequence joins TRBV20-1 and TRBJ2-4; TCRdb selects TRBD2, and the lack of DNA leaves this call unchecked. This CDR3 region has 15 residues. Germline values: CDR1 DFQATT, CDR2 SNEGSKA (reference sequence). The CDR3 here is CSATEGRWGLNIQYF.

The chain is built from TRBV12-3 or TRBV12-4 and TRBJ2-7; the TRBD2 assignment by TCRdb is unverifiable without DNA. CDR3 length: 14 amino acids. The CDR3 reads CASSRGPSSGEQYF.

The chain couples TRBV19 to TRBJ2-3; as DNA is missing, the TRBD2 call by TCRdb cannot be tested. The CDR3 has 15 amino acids. Per the germline V gene, CDR1 is LNHDA and CDR2 is SQIVND (reference sequence). CDR3 sequence reads: CASGPPALGADTQYF.

The V call is TRBV3-1, the J call TRBJ2-1; the TCRdb call, TRBD2, lacks DNA for checking. Germline V gives CDR1 LGHDT, CDR2 YNNKEL (reference sequence). The CDR3 has 16 amino acids. The CDR3 spells CASSQHISGINNEQFF.